This is a list of T cell receptor beta chains from one sample in a study of blood T cell repertoires in COVID-19. Sequencing used immunoSEQ multiplex PCR; TCRdb keeps in-frame clones, though not all of them. The repertoire holds 95,000 to 110,000 clones, roughly 90% seen once, with about 4% in the top ten. The sequencing input was peripheral blood. Receptor source: a woman in her fifties or sixties with acute or convalescent COVID-19. CDR3s include the opening cysteine and the closing phenylalanine or tryptophan. A D gene is named only where the DNA matches it firmly. Some rows have no size entry. The others give once, few or many, or a class for an expanded clone.

J gene | D gene | clone size | V gene | CDR3 protein | CDR3 DNA
TRBJ1-2 | - | - | TRBV6-1 | CASSEGARVYGYTF | TGTGCCAGCAGTGAAGGGGCTCGTGTCTATGGCTACACCTTC
TRBJ1-1 | TRBD1 | once | TRBV3-1/TRBV3-2 | CASSQGFPGGEAFF | TGTGCCAGCAGCCAAGGATTTCCAGGGGGTGAAGCTTTCTTT
TRBJ1-2 | - | - | TRBV5-1 | CASRPREVLFGYTF | TGCGCCAGCAGACCCCGAGAGGTACTTTTTGGCTACACCTTC
TRBJ2-2 | TRBD1 | once | TRBV9 | CASSVMSRDSGELFF | TGTGCCAGCAGCGTCATGTCCCGGGACAGCGGGGAGCTGTTTTTT
TRBJ2-3 | TRBD2 | - | TRBV28 | CASSSPSGRGASDTQYF | TGTGCCAGCAGTTCTCCTAGCGGGAGAGGGGCGTCTGATACGCAGTATTTT
TRBJ2-1 | - | - | TRBV7-9 | CASSSRTYNEQFF | TGTGCCAGCAGCTCCCGGACTTACAATGAGCAGTTCTTC
TRBJ2-1 | TRBD2 | - | TRBV4-1 | CASSQVGVKRLADNEQFF | TGCGCCAGCAGCCAAGTGGGGGTTAAGAGACTAGCGGACAATGAGCAGTTCTTC
TRBJ1-6 | - | - | TRBV6-6 | CASNQGSSHSPLHF | TGTGCCAGCAACCAGGGATCCTCTCATTCACCCCTCCACTTT
TRBJ1-2 | - | once | TRBV28 | CASSFAGVGKGYGYTF | TGTGCCAGCAGTTTTGCCGGGGTGGGGAAGGGCTATGGCTACACCTTC
TRBJ1-1 | - | - | TRBV6-5 | CASTIDPNTEAFF | TGTGCCAGCACAATAGATCCGAACACTGAAGCTTTCTTT
TRBJ1-6 | TRBD1 | - | TRBV10-3 | CAISDRQGGAALHF | TGTGCCATCAGTGACCGACAGGGGGGTGCGGCCCTCCACTTT
TRBJ1-1 | - | - | TRBV5-6 | CASSSWVRGSEAFF | TGTGCCAGCAGCTCCTGGGTTAGGGGGTCTGAAGCTTTCTTT
TRBJ2-5 | - | - | TRBV4-1 | CASSQDLFQGREEAQYF | TGCGCCAGCAGCCAAGATCTTTTTCAGGGGAGAGAGGAGGCCCAGTACTTC
TRBJ1-2 | TRBD1 | - | TRBV7-9 | CASSRDPGQSYGYTF | TGTGCCAGCAGCCGAGACCCGGGACAGAGCTATGGCTACACCTTC
TRBJ1-1 | - | - | TRBV7-8 | CASKRQPNTEAFF | TGTGCCAGCAAAAGACAGCCGAACACTGAAGCTTTCTTT
TRBJ1-1 | - | - | TRBV29-1 | CSSRLGGANTEAFF | TGCAGCTCCCGGTTGGGGGGGGCGAACACTGAAGCTTTCTTT
TRBJ1-2 | - | - | TRBV28 | CASSRVDWEGYTF | TGTGCCAGCAGCCGCGTTGATTGGGAGGGCTACACCTTC
TRBJ2-1 | - | - | TRBV6-5 | CASSSSLHYNEQFF | TGTGCCAGCAGTTCTAGCTTACACTACAATGAGCAGTTCTTC
TRBJ1-4 | TRBD1 | - | TRBV7-8 | CATRDRGEEKLFF | TGTGCCACACGAGACAGGGGGGAGGAAAAACTGTTTTTT
TRBJ1-1 | TRBD1 | - | TRBV28 | CASSSLSGGQAFF | TGTGCCAGCAGTTCCCTATCAGGGGGACAAGCTTTCTTT
TRBJ2-2 | - | - | TRBV2 | CASSDSGSLTGELFF | TGTGCCAGCAGTGATAGCGGCAGCCTCACCGGGGAGCTGTTTTTT
TRBJ2-1 | - | few | TRBV29-1 | CSVPTGNNEQFF | TGCAGCGTTCCTACAGGGAACAATGAGCAGTTCTTC
TRBJ1-1 | - | - | TRBV7-9 | CASSRTGTEAFF | TGTGCCAGCAGCCGAACAGGGACTGAAGCTTTCTTT
TRBJ2-1 | TRBD1 | - | TRBV27 | CASSTNAGTGWNEQFF | TGTGCCAGCAGTACCAACGCCGGGACAGGGTGGAATGAGCAGTTCTTC
TRBJ2-5 | TRBD1 | - | TRBV11-2 | CVSSLGTVGTETQYF | TGTGTCAGCAGCTTGGGGACAGTAGGCACAGAGACCCAGTACTTC
TRBJ1-1 | - | - | TRBV9 | CASSVGTPPPVMNTEAFF | TGTGCCAGCAGCGTAGGGACTCCCCCCCCGGTTATGAACACTGAAGCTTTCTTT
TRBJ1-5 | TRBD1 | - | TRBV28 | CASSFPDRGWQPQHF | TGTGCCAGCAGTTTCCCTGACAGGGGTTGGCAGCCCCAGCATTTT
TRBJ1-2 | - | - | TRBV3-1/TRBV3-2 | CASSQSTSGGYTF | TGTGCCAGCAGCCAAAGCACGTCCGGGGGCTACACCTTC